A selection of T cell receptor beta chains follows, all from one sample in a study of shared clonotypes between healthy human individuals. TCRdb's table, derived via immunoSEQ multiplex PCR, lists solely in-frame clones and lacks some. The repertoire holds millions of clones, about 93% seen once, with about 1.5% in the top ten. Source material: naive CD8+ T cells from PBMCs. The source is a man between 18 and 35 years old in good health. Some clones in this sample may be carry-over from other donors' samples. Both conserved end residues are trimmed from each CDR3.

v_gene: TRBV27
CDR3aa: ASSFAWMGTEAF

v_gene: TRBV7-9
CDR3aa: ASSPFQGVGYGYT

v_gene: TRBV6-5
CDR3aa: ASSWGGTSYEQY

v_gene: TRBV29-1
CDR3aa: SVGGLAVNEQF

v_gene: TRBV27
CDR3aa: ASSLERGGRAPNGYT

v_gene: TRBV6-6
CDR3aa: ASSYSFENTIY

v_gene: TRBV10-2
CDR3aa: ASSESGTGIYEQY

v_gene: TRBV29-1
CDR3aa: SVTAEGGSEQY

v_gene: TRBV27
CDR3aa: ASSLRVPYSGANVLT

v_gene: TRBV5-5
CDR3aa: ASSLDRGAGYT

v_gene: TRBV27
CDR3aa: ASSLWGVNTEAF

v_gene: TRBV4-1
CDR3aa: ASSRGGPRGRTDTQY

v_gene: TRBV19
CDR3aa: ASSIWRSTNEKLF

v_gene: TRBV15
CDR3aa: ATSEWTSEETQY

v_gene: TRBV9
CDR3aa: ASSVGSGGSTDTQY

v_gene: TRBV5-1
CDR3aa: ASSLTLNTEAF